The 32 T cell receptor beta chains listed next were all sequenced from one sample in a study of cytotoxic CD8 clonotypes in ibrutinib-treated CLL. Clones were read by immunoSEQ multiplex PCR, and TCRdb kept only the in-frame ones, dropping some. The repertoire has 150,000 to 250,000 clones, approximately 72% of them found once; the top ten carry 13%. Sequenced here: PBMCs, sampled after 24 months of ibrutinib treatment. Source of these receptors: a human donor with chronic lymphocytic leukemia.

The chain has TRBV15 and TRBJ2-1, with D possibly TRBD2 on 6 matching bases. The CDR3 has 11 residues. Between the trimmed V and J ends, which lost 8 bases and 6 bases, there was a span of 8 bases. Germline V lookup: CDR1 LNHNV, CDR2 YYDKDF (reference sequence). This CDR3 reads CATLRGNEQFF. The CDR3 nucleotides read TGTGCCACCTTGCGGGGCAATGAGCAGTTCTTC.

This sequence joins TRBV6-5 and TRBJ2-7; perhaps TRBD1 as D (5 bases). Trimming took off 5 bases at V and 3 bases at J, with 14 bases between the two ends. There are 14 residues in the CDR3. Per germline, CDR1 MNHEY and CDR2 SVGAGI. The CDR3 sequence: CASSPIGQGYEQYF. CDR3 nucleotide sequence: TGTGCCAGCAGTCCTATCGGGCAGGGCTACGAGCAGTACTTC.

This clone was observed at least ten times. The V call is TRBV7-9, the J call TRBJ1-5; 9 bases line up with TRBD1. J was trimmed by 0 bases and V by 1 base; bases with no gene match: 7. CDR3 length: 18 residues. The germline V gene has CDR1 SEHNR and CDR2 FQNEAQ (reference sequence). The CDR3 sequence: CASSLGGTGRHSNQPQHF. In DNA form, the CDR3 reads TGTGCCAGCAGCTTAGGAGGGACAGGGCGACATAGCAATCAGCCCCAGCATTTT.

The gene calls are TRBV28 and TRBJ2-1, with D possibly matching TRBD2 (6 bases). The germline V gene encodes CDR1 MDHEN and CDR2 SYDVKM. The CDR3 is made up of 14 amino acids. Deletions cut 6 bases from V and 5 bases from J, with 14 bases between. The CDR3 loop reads CASSSGGGDNEQFF. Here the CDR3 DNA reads TGTGCCAGCAGCTCAGGTGGAGGGGACAATGAGCAGTTCTTC.

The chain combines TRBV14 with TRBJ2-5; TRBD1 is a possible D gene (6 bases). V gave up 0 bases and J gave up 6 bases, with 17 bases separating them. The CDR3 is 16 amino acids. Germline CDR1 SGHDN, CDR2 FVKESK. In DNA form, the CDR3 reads TGTGCCAGCAGCCAAGAAATACAGGGCGTGCTAAAGACCCAGTACTTC. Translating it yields CASSQEIQGVLKTQYF.

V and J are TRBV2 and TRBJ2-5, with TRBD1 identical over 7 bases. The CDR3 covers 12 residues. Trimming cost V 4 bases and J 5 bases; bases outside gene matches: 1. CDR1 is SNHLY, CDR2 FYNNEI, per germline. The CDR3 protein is CASSVGGETQYF. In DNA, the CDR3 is TGTGCCAGCAGTGTAGGGGGCGAGACCCAGTACTTC.

The CDR3 is CASRPGTSGTNEQFF. DNA for the CDR3: TGTGCCAGCAGACCCGGGACTAGCGGGACCAATGAGCAGTTCTTC. The chain joins TRBV7-6 to TRBJ2-1; 13 bases align to TRBD2. This CDR3 contains 15 residues. Germline-derived CDR1 and CDR2 are SGHVS and FNYEAQ. Trimming took 6 bases from V and 6 from J; bases not matched to a gene: 5.

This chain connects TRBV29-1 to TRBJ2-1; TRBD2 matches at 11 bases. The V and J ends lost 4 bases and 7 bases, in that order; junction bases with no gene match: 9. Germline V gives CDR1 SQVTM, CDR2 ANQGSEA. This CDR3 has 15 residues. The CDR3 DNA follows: TGCAGCGTTGGTACTAGCGGGAGCCCGGGGAATGAGCAGTTCTTC. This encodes CSVGTSGSPGNEQFF.

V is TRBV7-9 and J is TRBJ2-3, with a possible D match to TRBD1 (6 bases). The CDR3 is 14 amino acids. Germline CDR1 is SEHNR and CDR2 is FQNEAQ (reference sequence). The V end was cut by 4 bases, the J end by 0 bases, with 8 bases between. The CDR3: CASSYGTSTDTQYF. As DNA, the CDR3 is TGTGCCAGCAGCTATGGGACAAGCACAGATACGCAGTATTTT.

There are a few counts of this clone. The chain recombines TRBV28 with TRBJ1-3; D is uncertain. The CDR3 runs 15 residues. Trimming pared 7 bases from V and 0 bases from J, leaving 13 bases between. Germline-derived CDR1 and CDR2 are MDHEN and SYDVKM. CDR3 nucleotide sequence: TGTGCCAGCACCCCCACTGTTTACTCTGGAAACACCATATATTTT. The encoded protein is CASTPTVYSGNTIYF.

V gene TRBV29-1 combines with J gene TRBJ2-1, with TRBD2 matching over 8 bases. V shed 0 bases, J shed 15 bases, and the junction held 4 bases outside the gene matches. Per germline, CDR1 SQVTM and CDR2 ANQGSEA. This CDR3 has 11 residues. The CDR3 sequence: CSVEDRAGVFF. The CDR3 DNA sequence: TGCAGCGTTGAAGATCGAGCGGGAGTGTTCTTC.

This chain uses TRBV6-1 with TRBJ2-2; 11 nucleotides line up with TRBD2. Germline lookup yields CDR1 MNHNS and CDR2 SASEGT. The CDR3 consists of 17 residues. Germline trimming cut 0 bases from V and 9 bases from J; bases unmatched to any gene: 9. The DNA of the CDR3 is TGTGCCAGCAGTGAAGCGCTTCGTACTAGCGGGAGACGGGAGCTGTTTTTT. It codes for CASSEALRTSGRRELFF.

CDR3 residues: CASSLSPGPPLNNEQFF. The CDR3 nucleotides are TGCGCCAGCAGCTTGTCACCGGGGCCCCCTTTGAACAATGAGCAGTTCTTC. The V gene is TRBV5-1, the J gene TRBJ2-1; D could derive from TRBD1 or TRBD2 (5 bases each). Germline CDR1 and CDR2: SGHRS and YFSETQ. The V and J ends lost 1 base and 5 bases respectively, with 19 bases between them. The CDR3 is 17 amino acids.

The CDR3 sequence is CASSATGEFIKYF. CDR3 in DNA: TGTGCCAGCAGTGCCACAGGGGAGTTTATCAAGTATTTT. This rearrangement joins TRBV28 to TRBJ2-3, with TRBD1 matching 7 bases. This CDR3 is 13 amino acids long. The V segment lost 5 bases and the J segment 13 bases; nucleotides outside the gene matches: 12. Per germline, CDR1 MDHEN and CDR2 SYDVKM.

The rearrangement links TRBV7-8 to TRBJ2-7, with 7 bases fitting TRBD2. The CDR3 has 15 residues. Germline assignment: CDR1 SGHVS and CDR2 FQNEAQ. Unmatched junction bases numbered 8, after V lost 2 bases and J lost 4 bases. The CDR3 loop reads CASSLLGGRLYEQYF. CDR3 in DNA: TGTGCCAGCAGCTTACTTGGCGGGAGACTTTACGAGCAGTACTTC.

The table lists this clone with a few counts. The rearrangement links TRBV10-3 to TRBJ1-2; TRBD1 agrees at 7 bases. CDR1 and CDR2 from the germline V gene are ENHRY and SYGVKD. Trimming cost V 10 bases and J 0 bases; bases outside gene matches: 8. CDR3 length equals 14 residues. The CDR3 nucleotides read TGTGCCACTTCGACAGGGTCCCCTAACTATGGCTACACCTTC. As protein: CATSTGSPNYGYTF.

This chain's CDR3 is CASSIGDRVTDTQYF. The CDR3 DNA is TGTGCCAGTAGTATTGGAGACAGGGTCACAGATACGCAGTATTTT. The rearrangement joins TRBV19 to TRBJ2-3, with TRBD1 matching over 7 bases. The CDR3 is 15 residues long. Germline-derived CDR1 and CDR2 are LNHDA and SQIVND (reference sequence). The J segment lost 2 bases and the V segment lost 3 bases, leaving 5 bases of the junction unmatched.

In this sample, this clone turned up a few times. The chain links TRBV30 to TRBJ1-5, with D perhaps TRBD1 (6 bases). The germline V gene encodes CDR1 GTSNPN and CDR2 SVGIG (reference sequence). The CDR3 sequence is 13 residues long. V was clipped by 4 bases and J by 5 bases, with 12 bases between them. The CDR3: CAWTSGGYQPQHF. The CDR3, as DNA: TGTGCCTGGACATCGGGGGGCTATCAGCCCCAGCATTTT.

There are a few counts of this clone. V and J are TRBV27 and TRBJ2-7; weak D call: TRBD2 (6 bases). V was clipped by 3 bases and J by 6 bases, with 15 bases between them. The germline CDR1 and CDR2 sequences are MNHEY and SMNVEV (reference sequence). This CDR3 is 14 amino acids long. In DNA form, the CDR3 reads TGTGCCAGCAGTTTGAGACGGGAGCCACGCGAGCAGTACTTC. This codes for CASSLRREPREQYF.

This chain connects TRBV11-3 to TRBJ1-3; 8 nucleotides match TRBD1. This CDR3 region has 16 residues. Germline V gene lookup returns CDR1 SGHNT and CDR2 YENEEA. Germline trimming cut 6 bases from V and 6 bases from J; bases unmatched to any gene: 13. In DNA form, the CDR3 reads TGTGCCAGCAGGGGACCGGGACAGGATCAGGCAAACACCATATATTTT. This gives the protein CASRGPGQDQANTIYF.

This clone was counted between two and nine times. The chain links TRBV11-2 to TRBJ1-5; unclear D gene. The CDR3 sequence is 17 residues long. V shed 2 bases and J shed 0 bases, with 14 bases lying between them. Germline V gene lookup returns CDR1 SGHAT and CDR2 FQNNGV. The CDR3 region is CASSLNSSVYSNQPQHF. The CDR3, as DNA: TGTGCCAGCAGCTTAAACTCCTCCGTATATAGCAATCAGCCCCAGCATTTT.

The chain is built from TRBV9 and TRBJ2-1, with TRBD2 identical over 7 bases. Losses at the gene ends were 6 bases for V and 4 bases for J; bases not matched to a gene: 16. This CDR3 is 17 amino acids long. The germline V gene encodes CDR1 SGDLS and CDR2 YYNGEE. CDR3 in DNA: TGTGCCAGCACCGAACTTATGGGGCTAGCGGATTACAATGAGCAGTTCTTC. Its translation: CASTELMGLADYNEQFF.

The CDR3 loop reads CASSLDGRSGELFF. The CDR3 DNA follows: TGTGCCAGCAGCTTAGATGGTCGATCCGGGGAGCTGTTTTTT. This chain joins TRBV13 and TRBJ2-2, with no clear D. Looked up from germline, CDR1 is PRHDT and CDR2 is FYEKMQ (reference sequence). V was cut by 1 base and J by 6 bases, with 9 bases left in between. The CDR3 covers 14 residues.

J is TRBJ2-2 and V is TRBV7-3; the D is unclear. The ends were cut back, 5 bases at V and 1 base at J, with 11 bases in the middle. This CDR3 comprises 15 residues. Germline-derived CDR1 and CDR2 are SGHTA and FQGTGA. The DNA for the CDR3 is TGTGCCAGCAGCCCGGCCCTGGGGAACACCGGGGAGCTGTTTTTT. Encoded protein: CASSPALGNTGELFF.

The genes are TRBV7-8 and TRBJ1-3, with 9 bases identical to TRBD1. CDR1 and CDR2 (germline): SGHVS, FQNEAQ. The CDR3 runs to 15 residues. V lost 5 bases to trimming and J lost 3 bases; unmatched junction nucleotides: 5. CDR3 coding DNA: TGTGCCAGCAGCGCACAGGGGGCTGGTGGAAACACCATATATTTT. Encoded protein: CASSAQGAGGNTIYF.

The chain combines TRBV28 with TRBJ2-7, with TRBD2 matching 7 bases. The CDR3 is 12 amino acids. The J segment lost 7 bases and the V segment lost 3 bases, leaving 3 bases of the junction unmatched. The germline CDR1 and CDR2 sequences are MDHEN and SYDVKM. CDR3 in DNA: TGTGCCAGCAGTTTCGGCGGGAGAGAGCAGTACTTC. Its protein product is CASSFGGREQYF.

In nucleotides, the CDR3 is TGTGCCAGCAACTCCCCAGGGGGGGGCCACGAGCAGTACTTC. The encoded protein is CASNSPGGGHEQYF. The chain is built from TRBV7-2 and TRBJ2-7; possibly TRBD1 or TRBD2 for D (7 bases each). The CDR3 length is 14 residues. Germline V gene data show CDR1 as SGHTA and CDR2 as FQGNSA. V lost 7 bases and J lost 5, with 18 bases in between.

In nucleotides, the CDR3 is TGTGCCAGTCAGACCGGGAATCAGCCCCAGCATTTT. Protein product: CASQTGNQPQHF. The chain is built from TRBV27 and TRBJ1-5; D is uncertain. Germline CDR1 reads MNHEY; CDR2 reads SMNVEV (reference sequence). The V end was cut by 9 bases, the J end by 4 bases, with 10 bases between. The CDR3 covers 12 residues.

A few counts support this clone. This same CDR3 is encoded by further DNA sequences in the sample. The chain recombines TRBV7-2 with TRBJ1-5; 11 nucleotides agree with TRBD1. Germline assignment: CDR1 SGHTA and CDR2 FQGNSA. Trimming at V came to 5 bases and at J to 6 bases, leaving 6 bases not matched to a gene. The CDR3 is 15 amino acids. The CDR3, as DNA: TGTGCCAGCAGCCGGACAGGGGGCTTTCGTCAGCCCCAGCATTTT. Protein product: CASSRTGGFRQPQHF.

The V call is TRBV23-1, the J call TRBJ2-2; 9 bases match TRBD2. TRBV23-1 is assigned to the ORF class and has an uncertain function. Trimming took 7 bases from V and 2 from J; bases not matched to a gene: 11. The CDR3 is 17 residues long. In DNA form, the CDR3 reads TGCGCCAGCATGAACCAATCTAGCGGGGCTAACACCGGGGAGCTGTTTTTT. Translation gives CASMNQSSGANTGELFF.

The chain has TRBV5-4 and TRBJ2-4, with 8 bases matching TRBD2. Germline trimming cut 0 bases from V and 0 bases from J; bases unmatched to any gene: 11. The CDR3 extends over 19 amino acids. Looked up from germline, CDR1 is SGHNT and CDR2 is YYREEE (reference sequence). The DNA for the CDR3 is TGTGCCAGCAGCTTGGGTGGACTAGCCACTAGTCTAGCCAAAAACATTCAGTACTTC. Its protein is CASSLGGLATSLAKNIQYF. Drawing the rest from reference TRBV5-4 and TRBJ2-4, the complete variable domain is ETGVTQSPTHLIKTRGQQVTLRCSSQSGHNTVSWYQQALGQGPQFIFQYYREEENGRGNFPPRFSGLQFPNYSSELNVNALELDDSALYLCASSLGGLATSLAKNIQYFGAGTRLSVL.

Written as DNA, the CDR3 is TGTGCCTGGAGCAAGACAGGGAGTGTTTCTGAAGCTTTCTTT. This sequence encodes CAWSKTGSVSEAFF. V is TRBV30 and J is TRBJ1-1; TRBD1 aligns across 7 bases. Germline loops: CDR1 GTSNPN, CDR2 SVGIG (reference sequence). V shed 3 bases, J shed 6 bases, and the junction held 10 bases outside the gene matches. The CDR3 runs 14 residues.